This T cell receptor beta chain was captured in a study of post-analysis software for immune sequencing data (dated by TCRdb to the mid-2010s). In the study overall: The recorded disease courses included relapsing-remitting, secondary progressive and progressive-relapsing multiple sclerosis, and some patients had no subtype annotation. The patient repertoires were compared against 11 previously published healthy control repertoires obtained from donors aged 6 to 25 years. A subset of samples was prepared in parallel using single-end sample barcoding, then pooled and co-amplified after Illumina adapter ligation. On the study overall, not on this receptor specifically: The multiple sclerosis patient group was slightly younger than the control group. Significantly higher frequencies in patients than in controls were found for five or six TRBV segments, including TRBV5-6, TRBV5-1 and TRBV20-1. Compared with controls, multiple sclerosis patients had significantly lower normalized Chao1 diversity, a finding suggesting substantial peripheral T-cell clonal expansion. Strong co-clustering of samples prepared in the same batch was shown by direct clustering with F measure, prompting a batch-effect correction.

TCR beta repertoires were profiled from peripheral blood of under 15 young patients with multiple sclerosis to demonstrate the VDJtools post-analysis software. The multiple sclerosis patients were children and adolescents between roughly 6 and 17 years of age. The method was PCR. The instrument given in TCRdb is Illumina HiSeq 2500. To reduce PCR and sequencing biases, unique molecular identifiers were incorporated into the TCR beta cDNA libraries. Every 1 to 10 million input T cells yielded 500,000 or so cDNA molecules, meaning each molecule approximated one T cell. The same protocol used for the earlier healthy control dataset was applied to prepare and sequence the patient libraries. Within a given batch, samples were prepared together, multiplexed and sequenced on the same HiSeq lane. The study's processing was this. MIGEC handled the raw barcoded reads, throwing out single-read molecular identifier groups before consensus assembly and CDR3 extraction. VDJtools was used for post-analysis of the clonotype tables, and diversity was normalized by down-sampling every dataset to the size of the smallest sample. In repertoire overlap clustering, CDR3 amino acid sequences, but not nucleotide sequences, were matched to correct batch-related cross-sample contamination. TCRdb reworked the public reads: Q25 trimming with fastp, MiXCR clone assembly, productive beta chains retained. For every CDR3 protein sequence, its rows merge into one entry that carries the most common genes and DNA. V and J calls and clone size were set by TCRdb, not the authors. The sample table lists some 800,000 distinct CDR3 sequences, around 45% of them with a count of one. The ten most abundant clones make up roughly 5.2% of the sample.

This clonotype appeared a few times. It has no known antigen specificity. Per-base qualities were not stored, and no clone one base away is much larger. The germline V gene supplies CDR1 SGHRS and CDR2 YFSETQ. The CDR3, cysteine through phenylalanine, is 19 amino acids long. Left in the record is the CDR3 DNA by itself, 57 bases read in frame from the first base. Trimming accounts for 2 bases at V and 4 bases at J, while the number of junction bases matched to no gene is 18. Source material: blood. The origin of this receptor is a girl under 18 with multiple sclerosis. The chain is assembled from TRBV5-1 and TRBJ2-7; 10 middle bases align to TRBD2. The bases read TGCGCCAGCAGCTTTGAGGGTCGGGGGCTAGCGGGAGAGTGGTACGAGCAGTACTTC. Its translation is CASSFEGRGLAGEWYEQYF.